The 14 T cell receptor beta chains below all came from one sample that was sequenced in a study of early T cells in non-severe SARS-CoV-2 infection. TCRdb redid the calling of the 5' RACE reads with MiXCR, one entry per CDR3 protein. The table lists about 29,000 distinct CDR3 sequences, more than 5% of them singletons. The sequencing sample was made of whole blood. All receptors come from an adult who was a healthcare worker with PCR-confirmed SARS-CoV-2 infection or an uninfected control (not recorded which).

There are a few counts of this clonotype. The chain uses TRBV6-1 and TRBJ1-1; D remains unclear. Germline CDR1 reads MNHNS; CDR2 reads SASEGT. The CDR3 is 13 amino acids. Deletions cut 7 bases from V and 3 bases from J, with 12 bases between. The CDR3 region is CASKQHSDTEAFF. CDR3 sequence (DNA): TGTGCCAGCAAGCAACATAGCGACACTGAAGCTTTCTTT.

V is TRBV3-1 and J is TRBJ1-6; 7 bases are a match to TRBD1. Germline V CDR1 and CDR2: LGHDT, YNNKEL (reference sequence). V was pared by 6 bases and J by 7 bases, with 9 bases of the junction left unmatched. CDR3 size: 15 residues. CDR3 in amino acids: CASRAGQKRNSPLHF. The DNA for the CDR3 is TGTGCCAGCAGGGCGGGACAGAAGAGGAATTCACCCCTCCACTTT.

This clonotype was picked up a small number of times. The chain links TRBV7-2 to TRBJ1-1; the match to TRBD1 covers 8 bases. Losses at the gene ends were 5 bases for V and 9 bases for J; bases not matched to a gene: 8. Per the germline V gene, CDR1 is SGHTA and CDR2 is FQGNSA. The length of the CDR3 is 13 residues. The CDR3 sequence: CASSLIGTGKAFF. DNA of the CDR3: TGTGCCAGCAGCCTAATTGGGACAGGAAAAGCTTTCTTT.

As DNA, the CDR3 is TGTGCCAGCAGCTTAGCGATACAGGGCCATGGCTACACCTTC. It yields the protein CASSLAIQGHGYTF. This chain links TRBV7-9 with TRBJ1-2; the D gene is possibly TRBD1 (6 bases). CDR1 and CDR2 (germline): SEHNR, FQNEAQ (reference sequence). V lost 0 bases and J 6 bases, leaving 11 bases between the germline ends. There are 14 residues in the CDR3.

This clonotype was counted ten times or more. J is TRBJ2-1 and V is TRBV10-1, with 8 bases fitting TRBD2. Per the germline V gene, CDR1 is WNHNN and CDR2 is SYGVQD (reference sequence). Germline trimming cut 0 bases from V and 9 bases from J; bases unmatched to any gene: 7. The CDR3 length is 15 residues. CDR3 nucleotide sequence: TGCGCCAGCAGTGAGTCCCGGGAGGGCCTCGGTGAGCAGTTCTTC. Translating it yields CASSESREGLGEQFF.

Concerning this clonotype itself: Since a much larger clone is just one base distant, this may be a read error. The V gene is TRBV20-1, the J gene TRBJ2-3; the D gene is possibly TRBD1 (6 bases). The CDR3 sequence is 14 residues long. Germline V gives CDR1 DFQATT, CDR2 SNEGSKA (reference sequence). V lost 1 base and J 4 bases, leaving 12 bases between the germline ends. CDR3 region: CSARADSSSDTQYF. The CDR3 DNA is TGCAGTGCTAGAGCGGACAGCAGCTCAGATACGCAGTATTTT.

The gene calls are TRBV14 and TRBJ2-3, with a tentative D call TRBD2 (5 bases). This CDR3 has 15 amino acids. V was clipped by 2 bases and J by 1 base, with 10 bases between them. The germline gives CDR1 SGHDN, CDR2 FVKESK. In DNA, the CDR3 is TGTGCCAGCAGCCAAACCACGCGGGGCACAGATACGCAGTATTTT. Translation gives CASSQTTRGTDTQYF.

This clonotype was detected many times. V is TRBV11-2 and J is TRBJ2-6, with unresolved D. The CDR3 spans 15 residues. Germline lookup yields CDR1 SGHAT and CDR2 FQNNGV. The ends were cut back, 8 bases at V and 0 bases at J, with 11 bases in the middle. The chain's CDR3 is CASGKIRSGANVLTF. CDR3 bases: TGTGCCAGCGGAAAGATCCGCTCTGGGGCCAACGTCCTGACTTTC.

In its sample, this clonotype was seen many times. This chain uses TRBV24-1 with TRBJ2-1; D gene ambiguous. CDR3 length: 15 amino acids. V lost 5 bases, J lost 5 bases, and 15 bases lay in between. Germline V gene data show CDR1 as KGHDR and CDR2 as SFDVKD. In DNA form, the CDR3 reads TGTGCCACCAGTGGTATCGGCGACCGTGACAATGAGCAGTTCTTC. Encoded protein: CATSGIGDRDNEQFF.

This chain connects TRBV7-8 to TRBJ2-6; D is undetermined. Germline lookup yields CDR1 SGHVS and CDR2 FQNEAQ. Trimming cost V 1 base and J 0 bases, with 4 bases left between them. The CDR3 sequence is 15 residues long. CDR3 in DNA: TGTGCCAGCAGCTTAGGTTTCTCTGGGGCCAACGTCCTGACTTTC. The encoded protein is CASSLGFSGANVLTF.

There are many counts of this clonotype. V and J are TRBV7-2 and TRBJ2-5; TRBD2 aligns across 9 bases. The V segment lost 3 bases and the J segment 2 bases; nucleotides outside the gene matches: 10. Germline V gives CDR1 SGHTA, CDR2 FQGNSA. The CDR3 extends over 17 amino acids. CDR3 coding DNA: TGTGCCAGCAGCTTGGCTCCTAGCGGGGCGCCTCAAGAGACCCAGTACTTC. Protein: CASSLAPSGAPQETQYF.

The chain is built from TRBV5-1 and TRBJ2-7, with 9 bases matching TRBD2. Losses at the gene ends were 3 bases for V and 2 bases for J; bases not matched to a gene: 6. The CDR3 totals 15 residues. From germline, CDR1 is SGHRS and CDR2 YFSETQ. The CDR3 loop reads CASSSYLAGTYEQYF. In DNA form, the CDR3 reads TGCGCCAGCAGCTCGTATCTAGCGGGGACCTACGAGCAGTACTTC.

The table lists this clonotype with many counts. The chain links TRBV4-1 to TRBJ1-5; 9 bases align to TRBD1. This CDR3 spans 14 amino acids. The germline gives CDR1 MGHRA, CDR2 YSYEKL. After removal of 3 bases from V and 5 bases from J, the junction contained 2 bases not matched to a gene. This chain's CDR3 is CASSQGQGYQPQHF. In DNA, the CDR3 is TGCGCCAGCAGCCAGGGACAGGGCTATCAGCCCCAGCATTTT.

In its sample, this clonotype was seen many times. The junction shows a germline mismatch at one end, possibly a read error. The chain combines TRBV5-1 with TRBJ2-7, with 9 bases aligning to TRBD1. Germline-derived CDR1 and CDR2 are SGHRS and YFSETQ. The CDR3 is 13 amino acids. This CDR3 is CASRTQGAGEQYF. CDR3 in DNA: TGCGCGAGCAGGACACAGGGGGCTGGAGAGCAGTACTTC.